A selection of T cell receptor beta chains follows, all from one sample in a study of T-cell reconstitution after alpha-beta-depleted transplantation in children. Via MiXCR, TCRdb re-called the PCR reads, giving one row per CDR3 protein. Of about 16,000 distinct CDR3 sequences detected, less than 9.5% appear once; the ten largest clones hold 36%. This specimen was PBMCs, mostly from graft donor cells, taken 60 days after TCRalphabeta/CD19-depleted stem cell transplant. These receptors originate from a boy under two years old who had a stem cell transplant for Wiskott-Aldrich syndrome, so the T cells may come from the graft donor. CDR3s include the opening cysteine and the closing phenylalanine or tryptophan. A D gene is named only where the DNA matches it firmly.

>TRBD1|16|TRBJ1-1|TRBV20-1
CSARPLTGGLNTEAFF
>TRBD2|16|TRBJ2-3|TRBV9
CASSVTSGRTGDTQYF
>.|15|TRBJ1-1|TRBV5-1
CASSLTSQENTEAFF
>.|15|TRBJ1-1|TRBV7-9
CASSFSWVLDTEAFF
>TRBD2|13|TRBJ2-1|TRBV10-2
CASSGLASDEQFF
>TRBD2|15|TRBJ2-7|TRBV20-1
CSAYPGTSLSYEQYF
>TRBD2|15|TRBJ2-7|TRBV20-1
CSARETSGTTYEQYF
>.|15|TRBJ1-2|TRBV12-5
CASGLALGAVAGYTF
>TRBD1|14|TRBJ1-2|TRBV5-1
CASSSGQGSDGYTF
>TRBD1|15|TRBJ2-7|TRBV6-2/TRBV6-3
CASRKGQARSYEQYF
>.|13|TRBJ2-7|TRBV18
CASSWARSVEQYF